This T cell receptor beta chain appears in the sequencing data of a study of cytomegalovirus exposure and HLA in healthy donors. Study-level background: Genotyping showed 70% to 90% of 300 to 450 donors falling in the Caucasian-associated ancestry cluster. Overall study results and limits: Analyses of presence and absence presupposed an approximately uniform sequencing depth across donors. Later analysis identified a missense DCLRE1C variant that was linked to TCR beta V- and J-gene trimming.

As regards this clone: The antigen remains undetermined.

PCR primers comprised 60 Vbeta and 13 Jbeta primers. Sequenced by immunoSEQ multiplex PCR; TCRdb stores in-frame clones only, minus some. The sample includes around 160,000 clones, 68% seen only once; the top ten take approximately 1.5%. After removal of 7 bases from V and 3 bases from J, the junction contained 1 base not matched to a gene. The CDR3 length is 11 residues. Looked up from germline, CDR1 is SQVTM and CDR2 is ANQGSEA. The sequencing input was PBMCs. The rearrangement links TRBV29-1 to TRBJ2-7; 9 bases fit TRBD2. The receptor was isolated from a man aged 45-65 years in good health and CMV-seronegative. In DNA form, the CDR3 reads TGCAGCGGCGGGGGGGTCTACGAGCAGTACTTC. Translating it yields CSGGGVYEQYF.